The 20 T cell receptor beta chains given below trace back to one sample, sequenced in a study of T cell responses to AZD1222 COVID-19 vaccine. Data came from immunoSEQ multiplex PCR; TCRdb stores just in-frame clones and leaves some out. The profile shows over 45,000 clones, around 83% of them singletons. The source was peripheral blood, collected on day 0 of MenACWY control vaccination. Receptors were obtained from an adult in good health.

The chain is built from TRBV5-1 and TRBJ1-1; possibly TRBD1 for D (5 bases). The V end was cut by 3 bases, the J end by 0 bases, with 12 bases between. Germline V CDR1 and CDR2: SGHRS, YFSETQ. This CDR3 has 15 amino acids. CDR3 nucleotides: TGCGCCAGCAGCTGGGGGGGAGAAATGAACACTGAAGCTTTCTTT. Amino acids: CASSWGGEMNTEAFF.

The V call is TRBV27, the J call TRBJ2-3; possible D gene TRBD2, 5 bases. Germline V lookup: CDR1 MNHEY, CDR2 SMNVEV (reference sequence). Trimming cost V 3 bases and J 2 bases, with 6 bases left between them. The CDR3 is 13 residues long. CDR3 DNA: TGTGCCAGCAGTTTTCTAGCCACAGATACGCAGTATTTT. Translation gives CASSFLATDTQYF.

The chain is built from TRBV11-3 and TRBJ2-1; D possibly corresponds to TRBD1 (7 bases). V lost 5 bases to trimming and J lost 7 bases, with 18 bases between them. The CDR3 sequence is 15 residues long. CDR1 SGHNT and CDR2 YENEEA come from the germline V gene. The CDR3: CASSRRQGGENEQFF. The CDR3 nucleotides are TGTGCCAGCAGCAGACGACAGGGAGGTGAAAATGAGCAGTTCTTC.

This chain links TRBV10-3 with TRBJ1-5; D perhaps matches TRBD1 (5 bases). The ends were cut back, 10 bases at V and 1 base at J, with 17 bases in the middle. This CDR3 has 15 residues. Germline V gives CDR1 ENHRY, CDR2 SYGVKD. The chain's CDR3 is CATQTGTGSNQPQHF. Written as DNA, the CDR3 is TGTGCCACACAGACCGGGACGGGAAGCAATCAGCCCCAGCATTTT.

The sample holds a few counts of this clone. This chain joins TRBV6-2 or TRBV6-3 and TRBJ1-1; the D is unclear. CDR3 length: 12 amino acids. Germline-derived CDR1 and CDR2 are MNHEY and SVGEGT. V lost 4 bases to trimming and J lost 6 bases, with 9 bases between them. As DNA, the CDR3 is TGTGCCAGCAGTTTAACGCGTGCTGAAGCTTTCTTT. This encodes CASSLTRAEAFF.

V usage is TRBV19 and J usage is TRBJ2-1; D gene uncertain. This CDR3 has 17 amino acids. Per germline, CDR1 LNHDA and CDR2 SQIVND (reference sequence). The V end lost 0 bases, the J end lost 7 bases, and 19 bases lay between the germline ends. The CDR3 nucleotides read TGTGCCAGTAGTATAGATCCGCGGAGAATTGGTTGGAATGAGCAGTTCTTC. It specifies CASSIDPRRIGWNEQFF. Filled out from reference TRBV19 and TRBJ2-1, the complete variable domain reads DGGITQSPKYLFRKEGQNVTLSCEQNLNHDAMYWYRQDPGQGLRLIYYSQIVNDFQKGDIAEGYSVSREKKESFPLTVTSAQKNPTAFYLCASSIDPRRIGWNEQFFGPGTRLTVL.

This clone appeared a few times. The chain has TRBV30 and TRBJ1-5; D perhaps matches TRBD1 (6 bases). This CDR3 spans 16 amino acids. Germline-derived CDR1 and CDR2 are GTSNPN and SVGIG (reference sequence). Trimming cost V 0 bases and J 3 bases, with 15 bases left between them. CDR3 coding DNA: TGTGCCTGGAGTGTACGGGCAGGGGTAGACAATCAGCCCCAGCATTTT. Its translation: CAWSVRAGVDNQPQHF.

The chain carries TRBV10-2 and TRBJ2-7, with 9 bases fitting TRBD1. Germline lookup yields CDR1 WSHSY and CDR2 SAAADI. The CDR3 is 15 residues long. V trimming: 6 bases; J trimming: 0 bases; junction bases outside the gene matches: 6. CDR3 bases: TGCGCCAGCAGGCCGGGACAGGGCCCCTCCTACGAGCAGTACTTC. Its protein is CASRPGQGPSYEQYF.

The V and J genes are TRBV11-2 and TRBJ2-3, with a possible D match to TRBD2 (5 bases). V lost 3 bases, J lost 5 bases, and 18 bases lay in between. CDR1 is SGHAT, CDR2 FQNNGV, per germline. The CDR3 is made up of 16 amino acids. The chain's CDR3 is CASSFRSSTGVDTQYF. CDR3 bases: TGTGCCAGCAGCTTTAGGTCTAGCACGGGTGTAGATACGCAGTATTTT.

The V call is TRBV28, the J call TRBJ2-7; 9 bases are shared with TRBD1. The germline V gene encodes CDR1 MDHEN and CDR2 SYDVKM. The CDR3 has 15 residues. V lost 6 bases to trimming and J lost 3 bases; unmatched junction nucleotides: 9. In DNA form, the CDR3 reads TGTGCCAGCAGCCCAGCCGGGACAGGGTTCTACGAGCAGTACTTC. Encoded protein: CASSPAGTGFYEQYF.

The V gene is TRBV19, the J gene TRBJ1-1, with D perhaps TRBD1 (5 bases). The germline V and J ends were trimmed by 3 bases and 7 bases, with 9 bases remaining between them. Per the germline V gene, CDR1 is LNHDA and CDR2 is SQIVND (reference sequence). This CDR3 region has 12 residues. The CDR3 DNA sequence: TGTGCCAGTAGTATGGAGGGGTTTGAAGCTTTCTTT. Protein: CASSMEGFEAFF.

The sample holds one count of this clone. For the CDR3, the DNA is TGTGCTAGTGGTTTGGGCCCGAGCGGGACAGATACGCAGTATTTT. It translates to CASGLGPSGTDTQYF. The chain couples TRBV12-5 to TRBJ2-3; a weak D match, TRBD2 (6 bases). V was shortened by 1 base and J by 3 bases, with 11 bases between the two germline ends. This CDR3 contains 15 residues. The germline gives CDR1 LGHNT, CDR2 FRNRAP. Using reference TRBV12-5 and TRBJ2-3 for the parts outside the CDR3, the full variable domain is DARVTQTPRHKVTEMGQEVTMRCQPILGHNTVFWYRQTMMQGLELLAYFRNRAPLDDSGMPKDRFSAEMPDATLATLKIQPSEPRDSAVYFCASGLGPSGTDTQYFGPGTRLTVL.

The CDR3 loop reads CASSQLGQPNTEAFF. The CDR3 nucleotides are TGTGCCAGCAGCCAACTGGGACAGCCGAACACTGAAGCTTTCTTT. This chain joins TRBV3-1 (or the pseudogene TRBV3-2) and TRBJ1-1; 7 bases are a match to TRBD1. The V gene's germline CDR1 is LGHDT and CDR2 YNNKEL (reference sequence). The CDR3 spans 15 residues. V gave up 2 bases and J gave up 1 base; unmatched junction bases: 4.

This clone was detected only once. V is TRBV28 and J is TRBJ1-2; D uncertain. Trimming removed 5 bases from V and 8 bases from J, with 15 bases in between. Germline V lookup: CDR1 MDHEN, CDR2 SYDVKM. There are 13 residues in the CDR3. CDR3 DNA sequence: TGTGCCAGCAGTAATAGGTTTGAGGGAGGCTACACCTTC. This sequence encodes CASSNRFEGGYTF.

The DNA for the CDR3 is TGTGCCAGCATTTGGCACGGAGAGGACAATGAGCAGTTCTTC. Residues: CASIWHGEDNEQFF. J is TRBJ2-1 and V is TRBV2; D is ambiguous. Germline-derived CDR1 and CDR2 are SNHLY and FYNNEI. The CDR3 runs to 14 residues. Trimming shortened V by 7 bases and J by 5 bases, and 15 bases separated the two germline ends.

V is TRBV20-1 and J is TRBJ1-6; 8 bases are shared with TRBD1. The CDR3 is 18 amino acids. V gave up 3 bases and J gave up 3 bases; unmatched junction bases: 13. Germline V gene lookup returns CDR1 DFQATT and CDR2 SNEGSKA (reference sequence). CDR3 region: CSASLLSGTGLYNSPLHF. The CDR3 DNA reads TGCAGTGCTAGTCTACTAAGCGGGACAGGCCTCTATAATTCACCCCTCCACTTT.

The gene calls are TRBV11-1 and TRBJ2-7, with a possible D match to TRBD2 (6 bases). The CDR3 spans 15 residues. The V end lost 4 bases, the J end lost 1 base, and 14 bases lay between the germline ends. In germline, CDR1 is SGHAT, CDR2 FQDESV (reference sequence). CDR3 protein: CASSYGGVSSYEQYF. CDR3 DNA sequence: TGTGCCAGCAGCTACGGAGGGGTTAGTTCCTACGAGCAGTACTTC.

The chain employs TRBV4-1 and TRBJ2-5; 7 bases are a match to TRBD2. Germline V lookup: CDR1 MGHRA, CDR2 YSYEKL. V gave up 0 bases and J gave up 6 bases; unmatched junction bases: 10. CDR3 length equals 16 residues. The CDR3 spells CASSQDVGGPMKTQYF. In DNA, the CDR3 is TGCGCCAGCAGCCAAGACGTGGGAGGGCCGATGAAGACCCAGTACTTC.

The DNA for the CDR3 is TGTGCCAGGGCTAGGGACGGAGAAGCTTTCTTT. It codes for CARARDGEAFF. The chain employs TRBV2 and TRBJ1-1, with D possibly matching TRBD1 (5 bases). The CDR3 contains 11 residues. Germline V gives CDR1 SNHLY, CDR2 FYNNEI. The V and J ends lost 9 bases and 8 bases respectively, with 13 bases between them.

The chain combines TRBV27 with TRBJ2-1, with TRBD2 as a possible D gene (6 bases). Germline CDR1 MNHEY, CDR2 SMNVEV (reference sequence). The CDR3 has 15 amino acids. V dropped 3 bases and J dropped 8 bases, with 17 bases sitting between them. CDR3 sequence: CASSFGTSSRYEQFF. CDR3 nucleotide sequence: TGTGCCAGCAGTTTTGGAACTAGCTCTCGCTATGAGCAGTTCTTC.